These T cell receptor beta chains were read from a single sample in a study of prognosis after radiotherapy for stage I lung cancer. TCRdb re-derived calls from the multiplex PCR reads in MiXCR, one entry per CDR3 protein. The data contain around 20,000 distinct CDR3 sequences, less than 70% of them singletons. The specimen was PBMCs, collected before or after stereotactic body radiation therapy (not recorded which). The source is a donor at least 50 years old with non-small cell lung cancer. CDR3s include the opening cysteine and the closing phenylalanine or tryptophan. Fields, in order: V gene, J gene, D gene, clone size, CDR3 length, CDR3 protein, CDR3 DNA. A D gene is named only where the DNA matches it firmly. Not every row has a clone size; where given, it reads once, few, many or a size class.

TRBV5-1	TRBJ1-1	NA	many	14	CASSVSPRAREAFF	TGCGCCAGCAGCGTATCCCCCAGGGCACGGGAAGCTTTCTTT
TRBV9	TRBJ1-1	NA	many	13	CASSVRQNTEAFF	TGTGCCAGCAGCGTACGGCAGAACACTGAAGCTTTCTTT
TRBV12-3/TRBV12-4	TRBJ1-5	NA	many	13	CASSSGVGQPQHF	TGTGCCAGCAGTTCTGGCGTTGGGCAGCCCCAGCATTTT
TRBV20-1	TRBJ2-7	TRBD1	medium-sized	13	CSVETGRSYEQYF	TGCAGTGTCGAGACAGGGCGGTCCTACGAGCAGTACTTC
TRBV9	TRBJ1-2	NA	many	13	CASSAGGSGGYTF	TGTGCCAGCAGCGCGGGAGGTTCGGGTGGCTACACCTTC
TRBV28	TRBJ1-1	NA	many	14	CASSPPRANTEAFF	TGTGCCAGCAGTCCCCCCAGGGCGAACACTGAAGCTTTCTTT
TRBV28	TRBJ2-7	NA	many	16	CASSPGGGGGIYEQYF	TGTGCCAGCAGTCCCGGCGGGGGCGGGGGAATATACGAGCAGTACTTC
TRBV2	TRBJ2-5	NA	NA	12	CASSLYQETQYF	TGTGCCAGCAGCCTGTACCAAGAGACCCAGTACTTC
TRBV20-1	TRBJ2-2	TRBD2	NA	16	CSARVREGTDTGELFF	TGCAGTGCTAGAGTTCGGGAGGGGACTGACACCGGGGAGCTGTTTTTT
TRBV12-3/TRBV12-4	TRBJ2-2	NA	medium-sized	13	CASRRDLEGELFF	TGTGCCAGCAGAAGGGACCTAGAGGGGGAGCTGTTTTTT
TRBV24-1	TRBJ2-1	NA	NA	13	CATSPGSANEQFF	TGTGCCACCAGTCCCGGTAGCGCCAATGAGCAGTTCTTC
TRBV7-2	TRBJ2-1	NA	NA	14	CASSYGGVGNEQFF	TGTGCCAGCAGCTACGGGGGCGTGGGAAATGAGCAGTTCTTC
TRBV28	TRBJ2-7	TRBD1	many	14	CASRETGAGCEQYF	TGTGCCAGCAGAGAAACAGGGGCAGGTTGCGAGCAGTACTTC
TRBV9	TRBJ2-1	NA	medium-sized	11	CASTGSGEQFF	TGTGCCAGCACCGGCAGTGGTGAGCAGTTCTTC
TRBV5-1	TRBJ2-5	TRBD2	many	13	CASSSSGTETQYF	TGCGCCAGCAGCTCCAGCGGGACCGAGACCCAGTACTTC
TRBV7-9	TRBJ2-6	TRBD1	NA	17	CASTKRDRNSGANVLTF	TGTGCCAGCACCAAAAGGGACAGGAACTCTGGGGCCAACGTCCTGACTTTC
TRBV29-1	TRBJ2-2	TRBD1	many	14	CSVKGQGNTGELFF	TGCAGCGTCAAAGGACAGGGGAACACCGGGGAGCTGTTTTTT
TRBV30	TRBJ1-6	NA	NA	13	CAWMGHRNSPLHF	TGTGCCTGGATGGGACATAGGAATTCACCCCTCCACTTT
TRBV2	TRBJ1-4	NA	many	14	CASSDRRANEKLFF	TGTGCCAGCAGTGACAGGCGTGCTAATGAAAAACTGTTTTTT
TRBV20-1	TRBJ1-1	NA	once	13	CSARWQTNTEAFF	TGCAGTGCTAGATGGCAGACGAACACTGAAGCTTTCTTT
TRBV28	TRBJ2-6	NA	many	16	CASKSEARGGANVLTF	TGTGCCAGCAAGTCTGAGGCGCGGGGTGGGGCCAACGTCCTGACTTTC
TRBV15	TRBJ2-2	NA	NA	17	CATSRDFWGACTGDLFF	TGTGCCACCAGCAGAGATTTTTGGGGGGCGTGCACCGGGGATCTGTTTTTT
TRBV11-3	TRBJ2-2	NA	medium-sized	13	CASSYDFAGELFF	TGTGCCAGCAGCTACGATTTCGCCGGGGAGCTGTTTTTT
TRBV4-1	TRBJ2-7	TRBD2	many	16	CASSHTSGGISYEQYF	TGCGCCAGCAGCCATACTAGCGGGGGGATTTCCTACGAGCAGTACTTC
TRBV7-2	TRBJ2-2	NA	NA	13	CASSLGVRGELFF	TGTGCCAGCAGCTTAGGGGTCAGGGGGGAGCTGTTTTTT
TRBV11-2	TRBJ2-2	TRBD2	NA	15	CASSLTSAHTGELFF	TGTGCCAGCAGCTTAACTAGCGCCCACACCGGGGAGCTGTTTTTT
TRBV28	TRBJ2-2	TRBD2	NA	15	CASNSGLANTGELFF	TGTGCCAGCAACTCCGGACTAGCGAATACCGGGGAGCTGTTTTTT
TRBV6-1	TRBJ2-5	NA	many	14	CASSQDFGQATQYF	TGTGCCAGCAGTCAGGATTTCGGCCAAGCAACCCAGTACTTC
TRBV11-2	TRBJ2-2	NA	NA	15	CASSWGQSNTGELFF	TGTGCCAGCAGCTGGGGACAATCGAACACCGGGGAGCTGTTTTTT
TRBV15	TRBJ2-1	NA	NA	14	CATSRDLGVYEQFF	TGTGCCACCAGCAGAGATCTAGGGGTCTATGAGCAGTTCTTC
TRBV6-2/TRBV6-3	TRBJ2-5	NA	NA	14	CASSWAQRGETQYF	TGTGCCAGCAGTTGGGCCCAAAGAGGGGAGACCCAGTACTTC
TRBV7-9	TRBJ2-3	NA	many	14	CASSPGLPTDTQYF	TGTGCCAGCAGCCCCGGTCTCCCCACAGATACGCAGTATTTT
TRBV5-1	TRBJ2-6	TRBD1	medium-sized	16	CASSRQGLDGANVLTF	TGCGCCAGCAGCCGACAGGGTCTAGATGGGGCCAACGTCCTGACTTTC
TRBV6-1	TRBJ1-5	NA	medium-sized	13	CASGLGEGQPQHF	TGTGCCAGCGGGTTGGGGGAGGGTCAGCCCCAGCATTTT
TRBV27	TRBJ1-6	NA	NA	16	CASSFVSIPYNSPLHF	TGTGCCAGCAGTTTTGTTAGCATCCCGTATAATTCACCCCTCCACTTT
TRBV11-3	TRBJ2-1	NA	NA	13	CASSVGQNNEQFF	TGTGCCAGCAGCGTAGGACAGAACAATGAGCAGTTCTTC
TRBV7-3	TRBJ2-1	NA	many	13	CASSITRNNEQFF	TGTGCCAGCAGCATAACTAGAAACAATGAGCAGTTCTTC
TRBV6-2/TRBV6-3	TRBJ1-2	NA	NA	14	CASRGGQGWGGYTF	TGTGCCAGCAGAGGAGGTCAGGGGTGGGGTGGCTACACCTTC
TRBV28	TRBJ1-3	NA	NA	15	CASSLPGARGNTIYF	TGTGCCAGCAGTTTACCGGGGGCGAGAGGAAACACCATATATTTT
TRBV3-1	TRBJ2-7	NA	NA	14	CASSPSAASYEQYF	TGTGCCAGCAGCCCGTCAGCGGCATCCTACGAGCAGTACTTC
TRBV6-2/TRBV6-3	TRBJ2-3	NA	NA	13	CASSLGDTDTQYF	TGTGCCAGCAGTTTGGGTGACACAGATACGCAGTATTTT
TRBV11-2	TRBJ2-5	NA	many	15	CASSPRIRRRETQYF	TGTGCCAGCAGCCCCCGTATTCGAAGGAGGGAGACCCAGTACTTC
TRBV5-1	TRBJ2-1	TRBD2	many	15	CASSLGSGIYNEQFF	TGCGCCAGCAGCTTAGGGAGCGGGATATACAATGAGCAGTTCTTC
TRBV6-1	TRBJ1-1	NA	NA	11	CASRENTEALF	TGTGCCAGCAGAGAGAACACTGAAGCTTTATTT
TRBV19	TRBJ2-5	NA	many	12	CASKQAKETQYF	TGTGCCAGTAAACAGGCGAAAGAGACCCAGTACTTC
TRBV9	TRBJ1-1	NA	many	14	CASSVVSGASEAFF	TGTGCCAGCAGCGTAGTGTCAGGGGCAAGTGAAGCTTTCTTT
TRBV6-1	TRBJ2-1	NA	medium-sized	13	CASSASMENEQFF	TGTGCCAGCAGTGCCTCCATGGAGAATGAGCAGTTCTTC
TRBV20-1	TRBJ2-5	NA	NA	15	CSARDRGRGGETQYF	TGCAGTGCTAGAGATCGAGGGAGAGGGGGAGAGACCCAGTACTTC
TRBV7-3	TRBJ2-2	TRBD2	NA	15	CASSQAGAGTGELFF	TGTGCCAGCAGCCAAGCGGGAGCGGGCACCGGGGAGCTGTTTTTT
TRBV5-8	TRBJ2-2	NA	medium-sized	18	CASTLQARQGRAAGELFF	TGTGCCAGCACCTTACAAGCCCGTCAGGGCAGGGCGGCCGGGGAGCTGTTTTTT
TRBV6-1	TRBJ2-2	NA	NA	14	CASSLGSNTGELFF	TGTGCCAGCAGTCTCGGGAGTAACACCGGGGAGCTGTTTTTT
TRBV5-1	TRBJ2-3	TRBD2	many	17	CASSLEVTSGGTDTQYF	TGCGCCAGCAGCTTGGAGGTTACTAGCGGAGGTACAGATACGCAGTATTTT
TRBV2	TRBJ2-5	NA	many	13	CASSVSFQETQYF	TGTGCCAGCAGCGTAAGCTTCCAAGAGACCCAGTACTTC
TRBV28	TRBJ1-1	TRBD1	NA	14	CASGQGDLNTEAFF	TGTGCCAGCGGACAGGGGGACCTGAACACCGAAGCTTTCTTT
TRBV9	TRBJ2-2	TRBD1	many	17	CASSHPMGQGNTGELFF	TGTGCCAGCAGCCATCCTATGGGACAGGGGAACACCGGGGAGCTGTTTTTT